These T cell receptor beta chains were read from a single sample in a study of blood T cells in healthy people across ages. From the 5' RACE reads, TCRdb called clonotypes with MiXCR, one entry per CDR3 protein. The data contain 750,000 to 950,000 distinct CDR3 sequences, roughly 25% of them singletons. This sample was also put to use in a study of T cells of mothers and their children.

Sequencing was done on a sample of blood. All receptors derive from a boy younger than 18 in good health. Each CDR3 is given with its conserved first and last residue. The order of the fields is V gene, D gene, clone size, J gene, CDR3 protein, CDR3 DNA. A D gene is named only where the DNA matches it firmly. Size tells how often a clone was seen (once, few, many) or the class of an expanded clone, and some rows leave it out.

TRBV4-1	TRBD1	.	TRBJ2-6	CASSQDRGPSGANVLTF	TGCGCCAGCAGCCAAGATAGGGGGCCTTCTGGGGCCAACGTCCTGACTTTC
TRBV5-1	TRBD1	few	TRBJ1-2	CASSPDAGTGGNGYTF	TGCGCCAGCAGCCCGGACGCCGGGACAGGGGGCAATGGCTACACCTTC
TRBV6-6	TRBD1	.	TRBJ1-4	CASSYVPRTGDEKLFF	TGTGCCAGCAGTTACGTCCCGAGGACAGGGGATGAAAAACTGTTTTTT
TRBV12-3/TRBV12-4	TRBD1	few	TRBJ2-7	CASSLGQGTWGEQYF	TGTGCCAGCAGTTTGGGACAGGGTACCTGGGGCGAGCAGTACTTC
TRBV7-9	.	.	TRBJ1-4	CASSSWKEKLFF	TGTGCCAGCAGCTCATGGAAGGAAAAACTGTTTTTT
TRBV10-3	.	.	TRBJ2-7	CAISVGNSYEQYF	TGTGCCATCTCTGTCGGCAACTCCTACGAGCAGTACTTC
TRBV20-1	.	.	TRBJ1-2	CSARDITGGGYTF	TGCAGTGCTAGAGATATCACAGGCGGTGGCTACACCTTC
TRBV5-1	TRBD1	.	TRBJ1-2	CASSFGTGGVYGYTF	TGCGCCAGCAGCTTCGGGACAGGGGGTGTCTATGGCTACACCTTC
TRBV20-1	.	few	TRBJ2-2	CSASSGQNTGELFF	TGCAGTGCTAGTTCAGGGCAGAACACCGGGGAGCTGTTTTTT
TRBV7-9	.	once	TRBJ1-6	CASWGLSSYNSPLHF	TGTGCCAGCTGGGGGTTGAGCTCCTATAATTCACCCCTCCACTTT
TRBV12-3/TRBV12-4	.	.	TRBJ1-2	CASSRWTWEDYGYTF	TGTGCCAGCAGTAGATGGACGTGGGAAGACTATGGCTACACCTTC
TRBV7-2	TRBD2	.	TRBJ2-2	CASSLGGGAPNTAELFF	TGTGCCAGCAGCTTAGGCGGGGGGGCTCCGAACACCGCGGAGCTGTTTTTT
TRBV21-1	.	few	TRBJ1-6	CASSNKGQGDYSPLHF	TGTGCCAGCAGCAACAAAGGACAGGGTGATTATTCACCCCTCCACTTT
TRBV24-1	TRBD1	.	TRBJ2-7	CATSDRPTGLTSYEQYF	TGTGCCACCAGTGACCGACCGACAGGGTTGACCTCCTACGAGCAGTACTTC
TRBV9	TRBD1	.	TRBJ2-5	CASSVGQGEETQYF	TGCGCCAGCAGCGTAGGACAGGGGGAAGAGACCCAGTACTTC
TRBV5-1	.	.	TRBJ2-5	CASSQTRSQETQYF	TGCGCCAGCAGCCAGACTCGAAGTCAAGAGACCCAGTACTTC